These 20 T cell receptor beta chains were all obtained from the same sample, sequenced in a study of early T cells in non-severe SARS-CoV-2 infection. TCRdb reprocessed the 5' RACE reads with MiXCR, giving one entry per CDR3 protein. The table includes about 60,000 distinct CDR3 sequences, 10% to 15% detected once. The sequenced material came from whole blood. Receptor source: an adult who was a healthcare worker with PCR-confirmed SARS-CoV-2 infection or an uninfected control (not recorded which).

This clonotype has a count of ten or more. The V and J genes are TRBV6-2 or TRBV6-3 and TRBJ1-5; 9 bases fit TRBD1. CDR1 and CDR2 from the germline V gene are MNHEY and SVGEGT. The CDR3 covers 15 residues. J was trimmed by 3 bases and V by 6 bases; bases with no gene match: 6. The CDR3 spells CASRWGQGYNQPQHF. CDR3 coding DNA: TGTGCCAGCAGGTGGGGACAGGGATACAATCAGCCCCAGCATTTT.

The V and J genes are TRBV5-1 and TRBJ1-1, with D hard to call. Trimming stripped 0 bases from V and 5 bases from J, with 8 bases between. CDR3 length: 13 amino acids. Germline V gene data show CDR1 as SGHRS and CDR2 as YFSETQ. DNA of the CDR3: TGCGCCAGCAGCTTGGCCCATGGGACTGAAGCTTTCTTT. Translated: CASSLAHGTEAFF.

The chain combines TRBV6-6 with TRBJ2-2, with 15 bases fitting TRBD2. The CDR3 is 20 residues long. Germline V gene sequence: CDR1 MNHNY, CDR2 SVGAGI (reference sequence). V shed 2 bases, J shed 1 base, and the junction held 8 bases outside the gene matches. The CDR3 coding sequence is TGTGCCAGCAGTTACCAGATATCGGGACTAGCGGGGGGGAACACCGGGGAGCTGTTTTTT. Amino acid sequence: CASSYQISGLAGGNTGELFF.

This clonotype was seen repeatedly, ten times or more. The chain combines TRBV2 with TRBJ2-3; possibly TRBD1 for D (6 bases). This CDR3 has 15 amino acids. Germline V gives CDR1 SNHLY, CDR2 FYNNEI. The ends were cut back, 3 bases at V and 2 bases at J, with 12 bases in the middle. CDR3 sequence: CASSEWTASTDTQYF. The CDR3 DNA is TGTGCCAGCAGTGAGTGGACAGCATCCACAGATACGCAGTATTTT. The whole variable domain, remainder taken from reference TRBV2 and TRBJ2-3, is EPEVTQTPSHQVTQMGQEVILRCVPISNHLYFYWYRQILGQKVEFLVSFYNNEISEKSEIFDDQFSVERPDGSNFTLKIRSTKLEDSAMYFCASSEWTASTDTQYFGPGTRLTVL.

This clonotype was detected a few times. The chain carries TRBV20-1 and TRBJ2-7, with a weak D call TRBD1 (6 bases). Trimming stripped 6 bases from V and 7 bases from J, with 16 bases between. The CDR3 is 12 amino acids. The germline V gene has CDR1 DFQATT and CDR2 SNEGSKA (reference sequence). The CDR3 nucleotides read TGCAGTGCAACGGGGAACAGGGCAGAGCAGTACTTC. Residues: CSATGNRAEQYF.

In its sample, this clonotype was seen a few times. This chain uses TRBV28 with TRBJ2-7; TRBD1 matches at 8 bases. In germline, CDR1 is MDHEN, CDR2 SYDVKM. The CDR3 runs to 14 residues. Germline trimming cut 7 bases from V and 2 bases from J; bases unmatched to any gene: 7. The CDR3 bases are TGTGCCAGCACCCAGGGGGACAGGACCTACGAGCAGTACTTC. This codes for CASTQGDRTYEQYF.

The J gene is TRBJ1-2, the V gene TRBV5-1; perhaps TRBD1 as D (5 bases). V lost 7 bases and J 6 bases, leaving 19 bases between the germline ends. The germline CDR1 and CDR2 sequences are SGHRS and YFSETQ. This CDR3 spans 14 amino acids. Here the CDR3 DNA reads TGCGCCAGCTCTAGAGGCGGCAGGGTAGATGGCTACACCTTC. Translated, it gives CASSRGGRVDGYTF.

This chain links TRBV5-4 with TRBJ2-7, with 8 nucleotides matching TRBD2. The CDR3 is 15 amino acids. Looked up from germline, CDR1 is SGHNT and CDR2 is YYREEE (reference sequence). V lost 4 bases, J lost 7 bases, and 13 bases stayed unmatched. The CDR3: CASSISGGLPREQYF. For the CDR3, the DNA is TGTGCCAGCAGCATAAGCGGGGGCCTCCCGCGGGAGCAGTACTTC.

This clonotype was detected a few times. This sequence joins TRBV18 and TRBJ2-4; D is possibly TRBD2 (6 bases). From germline, CDR1 is KGHSH and CDR2 LQKENI. The CDR3 loop spans 16 amino acids. Deletions cut 3 bases from V and 0 bases from J, with 12 bases between. The chain's CDR3 is CASSPSGAVAKNIQYF. DNA for the CDR3: TGTGCCAGCTCACCCTCGGGAGCCGTAGCCAAAAACATTCAGTACTTC.

The chain has TRBV10-3 and TRBJ1-2; D gene ambiguous. CDR1 and CDR2 (germline): ENHRY, SYGVKD. The V end lost 3 bases, the J end lost 2 bases, and 16 bases lay between the germline ends. The CDR3 consists of 16 residues. The DNA for the CDR3 is TGTGCCATCAGTGATCGTAGGGCGGAGGTGAACTATGGCTACACCTTC. It translates to CAISDRRAEVNYGYTF.

This chain uses TRBV2 with TRBJ2-3; possible D gene TRBD1, 5 bases. V dropped 2 bases and J dropped 6 bases, with 18 bases sitting between them. This CDR3 contains 16 residues. Germline loops: CDR1 SNHLY, CDR2 FYNNEI. The CDR3 protein is CASSEKDTYARDTQYF. The CDR3 DNA follows: TGTGCCAGCAGTGAAAAGGACACTTACGCTAGGGATACGCAGTATTTT.

This clonotype has more than one count but fewer than ten. The rearrangement joins TRBV15 to TRBJ2-4; 7 positions agree with TRBD1. J was trimmed by 0 bases and V by 2 bases; bases with no gene match: 4. CDR3 length: 16 amino acids. Germline V gene sequence: CDR1 LNHNV, CDR2 YYDKDF (reference sequence). The DNA for the CDR3 is TGTGCCACCAGCAGAATAGAGGGGGCAGCCAAAAACATTCAGTACTTC. Its protein product is CATSRIEGAAKNIQYF. The full variable domain, with the rest looked up from reference TRBV15 and TRBJ2-4, is DAMVIQNPRYQVTQFGKPVTLSCSQTLNHNVMYWYQQKSSQAPKLLFHYYDKDFNNEADTPDNFQSRRPNTSFCFLDIRSPGLGDTAMYLCATSRIEGAAKNIQYFGAGTRLSVL.

The table lists this clonotype with a few counts. The chain's CDR3 is CASSPPGEQNTEAFF. CDR3 DNA sequence: TGTGCCAGCTCACCACCGGGGGAACAGAACACTGAAGCTTTCTTT. The chain carries TRBV18 and TRBJ1-1, with D possibly TRBD1 on 5 matching bases. Trimming left V 0 bases short and J 1 base short, with 9 bases between. The CDR3 covers 15 residues. CDR1 is KGHSH and CDR2 is LQKENI in the germline V gene. Full variable domain (outside the CDR3, taken from reference TRBV18 and TRBJ1-1): NAGVMQNPRHLVRRRGQEARLRCSPMKGHSHVYWYRQLPEEGLKFMVYLQKENIIDESGMPKERFSAEFPKEGPSILRIQQVVRGDSAAYFCASSPPGEQNTEAFFGQGTRLTVV.

The gene calls are TRBV28 and TRBJ2-7; D is possibly TRBD2 (6 bases). Germline loops: CDR1 MDHEN, CDR2 SYDVKM. This CDR3 is 15 amino acids long. Between the trimmed V and J ends, which lost 6 bases and 2 bases, there was a span of 17 bases. The CDR3 spells CASRPWRGYPYEQYF. The DNA for the CDR3 is TGTGCCAGCAGGCCTTGGCGGGGTTACCCCTACGAGCAGTACTTC.

This sequence joins TRBV29-1 and TRBJ2-1, with a possible D match to TRBD1 (6 bases). The CDR3 consists of 13 residues. The V and J ends lost 6 bases and 5 bases respectively, with 14 bases between them. Germline CDR1 and CDR2: SQVTM and ANQGSEA. The CDR3 sequence: CSVSGTSNNEQFF. CDR3 nucleotide sequence: TGCAGCGTATCCGGGACATCGAACAATGAGCAGTTCTTC.

The V gene is TRBV11-1, the J gene TRBJ2-2; 9 bases are a match to TRBD1. Germline V CDR1 and CDR2: SGHAT, FQDESV (reference sequence). The CDR3 is 15 residues long. Trimming at V came to 5 bases and at J to 5 bases, leaving 6 bases not matched to a gene. The CDR3 DNA reads TGTGCCAGCAGCCGGGAAGGACAGGGGACCGGGGAGCTGTTTTTT. It codes for CASSREGQGTGELFF.

This clonotype was counted many times. V and J are TRBV7-9 and TRBJ1-4; 8 positions agree with TRBD1. The CDR3 has 14 amino acids. V gave up 7 bases and J gave up 7 bases; unmatched junction bases: 8. The germline V gene has CDR1 SEHNR and CDR2 FQNEAQ (reference sequence). The CDR3 DNA reads TGTGCCAGCACGGACAGGGATTGGAGTGAAAAACTGTTTTTT. It is translated as CASTDRDWSEKLFF. The whole variable domain, filled in from reference TRBV7-9 and TRBJ1-4, reads DTGVSQNPRHKITKRGQNVTFRCDPISEHNRLYWYRQTLGQGPEFLTYFQNEAQLEKSRLLSDRFSAERPKGSFSTLEIQRTEQGDSAMYLCASTDRDWSEKLFFGSGTQLSVL.

This rearrangement joins TRBV10-3 to TRBJ2-3, with unresolved D. The V end lost 11 bases, the J end lost 4 bases, and 10 bases lay between the germline ends. The germline gives CDR1 ENHRY, CDR2 SYGVKD. CDR3 size: 11 residues. The CDR3 DNA reads as TGTGCCGCCAACAGTGCAGATACGCAGTATTTT. Translation: CAANSADTQYF.

The chain links TRBV24-1 to TRBJ2-3; TRBD2 is a possible D gene (6 bases). Germline CDR1 KGHDR, CDR2 SFDVKD. The CDR3 is made up of 15 amino acids. Trimming removed 3 bases from V and 1 base from J, with 10 bases in between. As DNA, the CDR3 is TGTGCCACCAGTGATCCGGGACTGGGCACAGATACGCAGTATTTT. Its protein product is CATSDPGLGTDTQYF.

At least ten counts were recorded for this clonotype. This rearrangement joins TRBV2 to TRBJ2-3, with 7 bases matching TRBD2. Per the germline V gene, CDR1 is SNHLY and CDR2 is FYNNEI. There are 15 residues in the CDR3. V lost 7 bases, J lost 4 bases, and 11 bases stayed unmatched. The CDR3 sequence is CASMVGRSKSDTQYF. The CDR3 DNA reads as TGTGCCAGCATGGTCGGGAGGTCAAAGTCAGATACGCAGTATTTT.